This passage covers 26 T cell receptor beta chains from one sample sequenced in a study of blood T cell repertoires in COVID-19. Some clones are missing from TCRdb's copy, which holds only in-frame ones; the method was immunoSEQ multiplex PCR. The profile shows approximately 280,000 clones, about four fifths of them singletons. The sequenced material came from peripheral blood. The receptors were gathered from a human donor with COVID-19, enrolled during active disease. The donor label of this sample is uncertain.

The chain is built from TRBV7-6 and TRBJ1-6, with 7 bases that match TRBD1. Unmatched junction bases numbered 6, after V lost 5 bases and J lost 5 bases. This CDR3 has 15 amino acids. Per the germline V gene, CDR1 is SGHVS and CDR2 is FNYEAQ. The CDR3 nucleotides read TGTGCCAGCAGCCCTGGACAGGCTAATAATTCACCCCTCCACTTT. Amino acid sequence: CASSPGQANNSPLHF.

This sequence joins TRBV6-2 or TRBV6-3 and TRBJ1-5; 7 bases agree with TRBD1. Trimming took 6 bases from V and 3 from J; bases not matched to a gene: 5. This CDR3 is built from 14 residues. Germline V lookup: CDR1 MNHEY, CDR2 SVGEGT. CDR3: CASSPRGTNQPQHF. In nucleotides, the CDR3 is TGTGCCAGCAGCCCCAGGGGGACCAATCAGCCCCAGCATTTT.

The rearrangement links TRBV18 to TRBJ1-1; 12 bases are a match to TRBD1. The CDR3 loop spans 18 amino acids. V was pared by 0 bases and J by 5 bases, with 10 bases of the junction left unmatched. Germline CDR1 reads KGHSH; CDR2 reads LQKENI. This CDR3 is CASSPPVGQGAVKTEAFF. The CDR3 bases are TGTGCCAGCTCACCACCGGTGGGACAGGGGGCAGTTAAGACTGAAGCTTTCTTT.

The V call is TRBV9, the J call TRBJ2-7, with 10 bases lining up with TRBD2. Looked up from germline, CDR1 is SGDLS and CDR2 is YYNGEE. This CDR3 region has 14 residues. V gave up 3 bases and J gave up 5 bases; unmatched junction bases: 5. The chain's CDR3 is CASSAGTSVHEQYF. The CDR3 DNA follows: TGTGCCAGCAGCGCCGGGACTAGCGTCCACGAGCAGTACTTC.

The rearrangement links TRBV18 to TRBJ2-7, with 7 bases aligning to TRBD2. V was clipped by 0 bases and J by 11 bases; unmatched bases: 16. In germline, CDR1 is KGHSH, CDR2 LQKENI. CDR3 size: 16 residues. The CDR3 nucleotides read TGTGCCAGCTCACCACCGGCTAGCGGTCTCGGGATCGTGGAGTACTTC. Amino acids: CASSPPASGLGIVEYF.

For the CDR3, the DNA is TGTGCCAGCAGTCCAACCCTAGCCCAGAGCTCCTACGAGCAGTACTTC. It translates to CASSPTLAQSSYEQYF. This rearrangement joins TRBV28 to TRBJ2-7, with a weak D call TRBD2 (5 bases). With 5 bases removed from V and 0 bases from J, the gap between germline ends came to 17 bases. The CDR3 totals 16 residues. CDR1 MDHEN and CDR2 SYDVKM come from the germline V gene.

The rearrangement joins TRBV6-6 to TRBJ2-5, with D tentatively TRBD1 (6 bases). There are 15 residues in the CDR3. Germline V gene data show CDR1 as MNHNY and CDR2 as SVGAGI (reference sequence). The V gene lost 2 bases and the J gene lost 5 bases, with 15 bases spanning the gap. Written as DNA, the CDR3 is TGTGCCAGCAGTTACGCAGGGGCCCCCCCGGAGACCCAGTACTTC. Amino acids: CASSYAGAPPETQYF.

The V gene is TRBV15, the J gene TRBJ1-3, with a possible D match to TRBD1 (5 bases). V was clipped by 1 base and J by 2 bases, with 12 bases between them. Germline values: CDR1 LNHNV, CDR2 YYDKDF (reference sequence). The CDR3 is made up of 16 amino acids. CDR3 bases: TGTGCCACCAGCAGAGTAGGGGTAGGGGCTGGAAACACCATATATTTT. Residues: CATSRVGVGAGNTIYF.

This chain uses TRBV6-6 with TRBJ2-1, with 9 bases aligning to TRBD2. Germline V gene lookup returns CDR1 MNHNY and CDR2 SVGAGI (reference sequence). V lost 6 bases to trimming and J lost 6 bases; unmatched junction nucleotides: 3. This CDR3 has 13 residues. Here the CDR3 reads CASSYSGSNEQFF. In nucleotides, the CDR3 is TGTGCCAGCAGCTATAGCGGGAGCAATGAGCAGTTCTTC.

This chain uses TRBV13 with TRBJ1-2; TRBD1 is a possible D gene (6 bases). From germline, CDR1 is PRHDT and CDR2 FYEKMQ (reference sequence). The CDR3 consists of 18 residues. The ends were cut back, 1 base at V and 0 bases at J, with 18 bases in the middle. The chain's CDR3 is CASSLEGVGWTANYGYTF. CDR3 bases: TGTGCCAGCAGCTTAGAGGGGGTTGGATGGACAGCTAACTATGGCTACACCTTC.

The gene calls are TRBV25-1 and TRBJ2-7; 7 bases map to TRBD1. The CDR3 loop spans 16 amino acids. Losses at the gene ends were 3 bases for V and 3 bases for J; bases not matched to a gene: 11. CDR1 and CDR2 from the germline V gene are MGHDK and SYGVNS. The CDR3 region is CASSDPRRDSLYEQYF. In nucleotides, the CDR3 is TGTGCCAGCAGTGACCCCCGTCGGGACAGCCTCTACGAGCAGTACTTC.

The chain uses TRBV24-1 and TRBJ2-1; 8 bases fit TRBD1. V was pared by 0 bases and J by 6 bases, with 12 bases of the junction left unmatched. Germline lookup yields CDR1 KGHDR and CDR2 SFDVKD. The length of the CDR3 is 18 residues. CDR3 in DNA: TGTGCCACCAGTGATTTGATGGGCGGAGGACAGGGACGCAATGAGCAGTTCTTC. It yields the protein CATSDLMGGGQGRNEQFF.

This rearrangement joins TRBV19 to TRBJ1-1; 9 nucleotides match TRBD1. CDR1 and CDR2 from the germline V gene are LNHDA and SQIVND (reference sequence). The CDR3 totals 16 residues. With 11 bases clipped from V and 11 bases from J, the junction kept 24 bases outside the gene matches. The DNA for the CDR3 is TGTGCCGTCAGTGTCGGTGGGACAGGGTATAGGACTCTGGCTTTCTTT. Encoded protein: CAVSVGGTGYRTLAFF.

V and J are TRBV9 and TRBJ1-3; no firm D call. The CDR3 runs 13 residues. The germline gives CDR1 SGDLS, CDR2 YYNGEE. The germline V and J ends were trimmed by 4 bases and 6 bases, with 11 bases remaining between them. DNA of the CDR3: TGTGCCAGCAGCCCCCCTCGAGAAAACACCATATATTTT. Protein product: CASSPPRENTIYF.

The genes are TRBV19 and TRBJ2-3; 11 bases are a match to TRBD2. Germline V CDR1 and CDR2: LNHDA, SQIVND (reference sequence). The junction had 6 bases not matched to a gene; V was cut back by 4 bases and J by 3 bases. The length of the CDR3 is 16 residues. The DNA of the CDR3 is TGTGCCAGTAGTAACCGATTAGCGGGAGGGACAGATACGCAGTATTTT. Amino acid sequence: CASSNRLAGGTDTQYF. The whole variable domain, remainder taken from reference TRBV19 and TRBJ2-3, is DGGITQSPKYLFRKEGQNVTLSCEQNLNHDAMYWYRQDPGQGLRLIYYSQIVNDFQKGDIAEGYSVSREKKESFPLTVTSAQKNPTAFYLCASSNRLAGGTDTQYFGPGTRLTVL.

The chain uses TRBV30 and TRBJ2-7, with TRBD1 matching over 8 bases. Germline assignment: CDR1 GTSNPN and CDR2 SVGIG (reference sequence). V was clipped by 8 bases and J by 2 bases; unmatched bases: 11. The CDR3 consists of 14 residues. The CDR3: CALKGGTGPYEQYF. The CDR3 bases are TGTGCCCTTAAAGGGGGGACAGGACCCTACGAGCAGTACTTC.

The J gene is TRBJ2-7, the V gene TRBV7-2; TRBD2 matches at 12 bases. Germline loops: CDR1 SGHTA, CDR2 FQGNSA. The CDR3 extends over 18 amino acids. J lost 4 bases, V lost 5 bases, and 15 bases had no gene match. CDR3 DNA: TGTGCCAGCAGCGCCCCGGGACTAGCGGGCCGCTCGCTTTACGAGCAGTACTTC. Residues: CASSAPGLAGRSLYEQYF.

V usage is TRBV29-1 and J usage is TRBJ2-2; 7 nucleotides line up with TRBD2. The V gene end was trimmed by 7 bases and the J gene end by 1 base; junction bases not matched to a gene: 0. Germline CDR1 is SQVTM and CDR2 is ANQGSEA. The CDR3 spans 12 residues. The CDR3 DNA follows: TGCAGCGCTAGCGGGAACACCGGGGAGCTGTTTTTT. This sequence encodes CSASGNTGELFF.

This chain links TRBV12-5 with TRBJ2-7, with a weak D call TRBD1 (6 bases). Germline V gene lookup returns CDR1 LGHNT and CDR2 FRNRAP. CDR3 length equals 14 residues. V dropped 5 bases and J dropped 2 bases, with 13 bases sitting between them. The CDR3 nucleotides read TGTGCTAGTGGTCTCGACAGGAGCCCCTACGAGCAGTACTTC. The encoded protein is CASGLDRSPYEQYF.

CDR3 in DNA: TGTGCCACCAGCAGAAGTTTCGGTGGGGCCAACGTCCTGACTTTC. Residues: CATSRSFGGANVLTF. J is TRBJ2-6 and V is TRBV15; unclear D gene. Germline loops: CDR1 LNHNV, CDR2 YYDKDF (reference sequence). The CDR3 extends over 15 amino acids. Trimming removed 2 bases from V and 3 bases from J, with 8 bases in between.

The genes are TRBV28 and TRBJ1-1; maybe TRBD1 (5 bases). The CDR3 runs 14 residues. CDR1 MDHEN and CDR2 SYDVKM come from the germline V gene. V lost 1 base and J lost 6, with 12 bases in between. The CDR3 reads CASSLLGGGPEAFF. CDR3 coding DNA: TGTGCCAGCAGTTTATTGGGGGGTGGTCCTGAAGCTTTCTTT.

The chain links TRBV7-9 to TRBJ2-1; D is ambiguous. This CDR3 is 14 amino acids long. V lost 2 bases to trimming and J lost 4 bases, with 9 bases between them. Per the germline V gene, CDR1 is SEHNR and CDR2 is FQNEAQ (reference sequence). In nucleotides, the CDR3 is TGTGCCAGCAGCTTACCCCCGGAGTACAATGAGCAGTTCTTC. This translates into CASSLPPEYNEQFF.

The genes are TRBV15 and TRBJ1-5; 9 bases map to TRBD1. V trimming: 1 base; J trimming: 2 bases; junction bases outside the gene matches: 15. Germline V gene sequence: CDR1 LNHNV, CDR2 YYDKDF (reference sequence). The CDR3 consists of 20 residues. The CDR3 coding sequence is TGTGCCACCAGCAGAGGGGGGAAACAGGGGGCGAAAATGGGCAATCAGCCCCAGCATTTT. It specifies CATSRGGKQGAKMGNQPQHF. Complete variable domain (other parts from reference TRBV15 and TRBJ1-5): DAMVIQNPRYQVTQFGKPVTLSCSQTLNHNVMYWYQQKSSQAPKLLFHYYDKDFNNEADTPDNFQSRRPNTSFCFLDIRSPGLGDTAMYLCATSRGGKQGAKMGNQPQHFGDGTRLSIL.

J is TRBJ1-2 and V is TRBV28; maybe TRBD1 (5 bases). Trimming stripped 7 bases from V and 6 bases from J, with 21 bases between. This CDR3 has 15 amino acids. Per the germline V gene, CDR1 is MDHEN and CDR2 is SYDVKM. The chain's CDR3 is CASTQTTGVLDGYTF. The CDR3 region has the DNA TGTGCCAGCACTCAGACTACGGGGGTGCTAGATGGCTACACCTTC.

The chain carries TRBV28 and TRBJ1-5; 10 nucleotides agree with TRBD1. The junction had 6 bases not matched to a gene; V was cut back by 7 bases and J by 6 bases. This CDR3 has 14 amino acids. Germline CDR1 reads MDHEN; CDR2 reads SYDVKM. DNA of the CDR3: TGTGCCAGCAAAAGACAGGGGGCGGTTCAGCCCCAGCATTTT. The encoded protein is CASKRQGAVQPQHF.

J is TRBJ2-5 and V is TRBV4-1; the match to TRBD2 covers 8 bases. Germline trimming cut 1 base from V and 2 bases from J; bases unmatched to any gene: 6. CDR1 and CDR2 (germline): MGHRA, YSYEKL. This CDR3 region has 16 residues. CDR3 nucleotides: TGCGCCAGCAGCCAAGGACTAGCGATGGGTCAAGAGACCCAGTACTTC. Protein product: CASSQGLAMGQETQYF.